The 2 T cell receptor beta chains below were found in one sample sequenced in a study of post-analysis software for immune sequencing data. Study-level results: The study found TRBV5-6, TRBV5-1 and TRBV20-1 among about five TRBV segments more frequent in patients than controls.

cDNA libraries for TCR beta contained unique molecular identifiers. TCRdb used MiXCR to reprocess the PCR reads, holding one entry per CDR3 protein. The data show hundreds of thousands of distinct CDR3 sequences, roughly 46% seen once. Antigens of these TCRs are unknown. Sequencing was carried out using blood. These receptors came from a girl between 5 and 17 years old with multiple sclerosis.

The chain has TRBV4-1 and TRBJ1-2, with a weak D call TRBD1 (5 bases). Trimming took off 1 base at V and 4 bases at J, with 10 bases between the two ends. CDR1 is MGHRA, CDR2 YSYEKL, per germline. This CDR3 is built from 14 residues. The CDR3 DNA is TGCGCCAGCAGCCAAGGCGGGGGACCCTATGGCTACACCTTC. Translation: CASSQGGGPYGYTF.

This clonotype was observed a few times. The chain employs TRBV14 and TRBJ1-2; D is uncertain. The CDR3 has 13 residues. Germline V CDR1 and CDR2: SGHDN, FVKESK. The ends were cut back, 1 base at V and 6 bases at J, with 9 bases in the middle. The CDR3 region has the DNA TGTGCCAGCAGCCAAGGAACCCTGAATGGCTACACCTTC. Its protein is CASSQGTLNGYTF.